The 3 T cell receptor beta chains presented below share a single source sample, sequenced in a study of blood T cell repertoires in COVID-19. Generated by immunoSEQ multiplex PCR, the TCRdb table keeps only in-frame clones and is missing some. This sample has just over 95,000 clones, with around nine tenths found just once. The sequencing sample was made of peripheral blood. The receptors come from a human donor in a cohort sampled during active COVID-19.

This chain joins TRBV7-9 and TRBJ1-5; possible D gene TRBD1, 6 bases. Germline V gene sequence: CDR1 SEHNR, CDR2 FQNEAQ (reference sequence). Trimming stripped 1 base from V and 0 bases from J, with 10 bases between. The CDR3 is made up of 16 amino acids. CDR3 DNA sequence: TGTGCCAGCAGCTTAGAGGGGACAAATAGCAATCAGCCCCAGCATTTT. Its translation is CASSLEGTNSNQPQHF.

This clone appeared a single time. Other DNA sequences in the same sample also yield this CDR3. The chain recombines TRBV3-1 (or the pseudogene TRBV3-2) with TRBJ2-1, with 9 nucleotides matching TRBD2. Germline V CDR1 and CDR2: LGHDT, YNNKEL (reference sequence). The V gene end was trimmed by 4 bases and the J gene end by 4 bases; junction bases not matched to a gene: 5. CDR3 length equals 15 residues. CDR3 in DNA: TGTGCCAGCAGCCCGACTAGCGGAGGGTACAATGAGCAGTTCTTC. Protein product: CASSPTSGGYNEQFF.

The chain has TRBV21-1 and TRBJ2-4; no check of the table's D call, TRBD2, against the DNA was made. TRBV21-1 counts as a pseudogene. CDR3 length: 21 amino acids. The CDR3 region has the DNA TGTGCCAGCAGCCCACCCCCCACTAGCGGGAGATCATGGCTTGCCAAAAACATTCAGTACTTC. It specifies CASSPPPTSGRSWLAKNIQYF.